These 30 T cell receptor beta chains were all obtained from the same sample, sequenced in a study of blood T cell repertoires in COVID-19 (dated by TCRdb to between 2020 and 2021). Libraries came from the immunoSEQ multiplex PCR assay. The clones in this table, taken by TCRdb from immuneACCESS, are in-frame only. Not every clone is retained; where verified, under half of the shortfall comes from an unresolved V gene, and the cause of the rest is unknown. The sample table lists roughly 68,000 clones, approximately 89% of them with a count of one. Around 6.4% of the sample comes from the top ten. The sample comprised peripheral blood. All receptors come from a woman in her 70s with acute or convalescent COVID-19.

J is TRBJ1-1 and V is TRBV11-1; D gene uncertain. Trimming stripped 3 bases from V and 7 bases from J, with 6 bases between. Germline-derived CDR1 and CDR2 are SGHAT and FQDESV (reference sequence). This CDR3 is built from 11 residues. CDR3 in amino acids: CASSLELEAFF. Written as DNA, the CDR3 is TGTGCCAGCAGCTTGGAGCTTGAAGCTTTCTTT.

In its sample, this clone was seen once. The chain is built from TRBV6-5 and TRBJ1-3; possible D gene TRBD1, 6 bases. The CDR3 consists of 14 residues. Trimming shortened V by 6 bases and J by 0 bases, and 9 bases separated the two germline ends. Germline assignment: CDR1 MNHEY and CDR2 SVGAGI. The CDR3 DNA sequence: TGTGCCAGCAGAACAGGGTACTCTGGAAACACCATATATTTT. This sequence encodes CASRTGYSGNTIYF.

The CDR3 DNA is TGTGCCAGCAGCCTTCAGACAGGGTGGAGCAATCAGCCCCAGCATTTT. Encoded protein: CASSLQTGWSNQPQHF. V gene TRBV7-2 combines with J gene TRBJ1-5, with 7 bases fitting TRBD1. Germline V gives CDR1 SGHTA, CDR2 FQGNSA. The CDR3 has 16 residues. V lost 5 bases to trimming and J lost 1 base; unmatched junction nucleotides: 8.

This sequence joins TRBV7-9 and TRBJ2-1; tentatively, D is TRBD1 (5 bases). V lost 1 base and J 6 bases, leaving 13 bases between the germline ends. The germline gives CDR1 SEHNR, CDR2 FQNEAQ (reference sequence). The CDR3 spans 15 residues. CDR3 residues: CASSLVVQGSNEQFF. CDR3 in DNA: TGTGCCAGCAGCTTAGTTGTTCAGGGCTCCAATGAGCAGTTCTTC.

DNA of the CDR3: TGTGCCAGCAGCTTTAGCCGAGGAGACAGGGGCTCTTGGTATGGCTACACCTTC. It is translated as CASSFSRGDRGSWYGYTF. This chain connects TRBV21-1 to TRBJ1-2; the listed D gene, TRBD1, was not tested against the DNA. TRBV21-1 is designated a pseudogene. The CDR3 has 18 residues.

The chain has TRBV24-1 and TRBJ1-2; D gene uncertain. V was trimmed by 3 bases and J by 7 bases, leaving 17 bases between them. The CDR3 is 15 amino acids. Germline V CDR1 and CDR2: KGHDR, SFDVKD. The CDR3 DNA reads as TGTGCCACCAGTGATCCATCGCGGGAAGAGGTTGGCTACACCTTC. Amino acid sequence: CATSDPSREEVGYTF.

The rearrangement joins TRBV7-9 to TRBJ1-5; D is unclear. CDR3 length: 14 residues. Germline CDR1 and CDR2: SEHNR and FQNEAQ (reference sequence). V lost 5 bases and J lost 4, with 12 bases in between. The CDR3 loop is CASSPMGSNQPQHF. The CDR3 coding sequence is TGTGCCAGCAGCCCCATGGGCAGTAATCAGCCCCAGCATTTT.

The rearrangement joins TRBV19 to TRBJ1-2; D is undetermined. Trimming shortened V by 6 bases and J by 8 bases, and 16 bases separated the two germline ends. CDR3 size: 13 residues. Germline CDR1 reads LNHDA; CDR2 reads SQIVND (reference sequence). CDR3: CASRTDTYQGYTF. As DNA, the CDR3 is TGTGCCAGTAGGACCGACACCTATCAAGGCTACACCTTC.

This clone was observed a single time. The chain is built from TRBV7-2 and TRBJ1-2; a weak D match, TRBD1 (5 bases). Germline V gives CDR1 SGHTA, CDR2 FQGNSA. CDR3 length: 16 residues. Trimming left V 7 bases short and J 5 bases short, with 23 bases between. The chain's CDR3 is CASTISRAPTLYGYTF. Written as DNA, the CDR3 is TGTGCCAGCACCATCTCCAGGGCCCCGACTCTTTATGGCTACACCTTC.

CDR3 in DNA: TGTGCCAGCAGCTACCGGGAGGGGGGCATTCAGTACTTC. Amino acids: CASSYREGGIQYF. The chain carries TRBV7-8 and TRBJ2-4; TRBD2 agrees at 8 bases. The CDR3 is made up of 13 amino acids. The V and J ends lost 4 bases and 9 bases, in that order; junction bases with no gene match: 5. Germline CDR1 and CDR2: SGHVS and FQNEAQ. The whole variable domain, remainder taken from reference TRBV7-8 and TRBJ2-4, is GAGVSQSPRYKVAKRGQDVALRCDPISGHVSLFWYQQALGQGPEFLTYFQNEAQLDKSGLPSDRFFAERPEGSVSTLKIQRTQQEDSAVYLCASSYREGGIQYFGAGTRLSVL.

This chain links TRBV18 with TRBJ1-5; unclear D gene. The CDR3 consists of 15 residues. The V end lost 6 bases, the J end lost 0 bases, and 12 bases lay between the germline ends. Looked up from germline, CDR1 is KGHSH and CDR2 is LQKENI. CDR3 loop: CASSLGRVSNQPQHF. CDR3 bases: TGTGCCAGCTCGCTCGGGAGGGTTAGCAATCAGCCCCAGCATTTT.

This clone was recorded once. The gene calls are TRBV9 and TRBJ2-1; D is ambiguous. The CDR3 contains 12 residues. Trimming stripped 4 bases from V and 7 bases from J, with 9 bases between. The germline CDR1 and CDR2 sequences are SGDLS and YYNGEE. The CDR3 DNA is TGTGCCAGCAGCCCCGCCGGTAATGAGCAGTTCTTC. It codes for CASSPAGNEQFF.

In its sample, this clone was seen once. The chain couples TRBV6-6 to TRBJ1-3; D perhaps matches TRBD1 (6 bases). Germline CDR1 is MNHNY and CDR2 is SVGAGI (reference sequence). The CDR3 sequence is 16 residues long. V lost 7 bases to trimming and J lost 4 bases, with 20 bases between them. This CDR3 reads CASTPPGTIVGNTIYF. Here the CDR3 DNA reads TGTGCCAGCACCCCCCCCGGGACAATAGTGGGAAACACCATATATTTT.

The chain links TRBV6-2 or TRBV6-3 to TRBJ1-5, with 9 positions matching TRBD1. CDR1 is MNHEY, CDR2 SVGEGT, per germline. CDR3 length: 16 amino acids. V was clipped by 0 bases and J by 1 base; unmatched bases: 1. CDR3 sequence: CASSYSGQGSNQPQHF. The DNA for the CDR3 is TGTGCCAGCAGTTACTCGGGACAGGGAAGCAATCAGCCCCAGCATTTT.

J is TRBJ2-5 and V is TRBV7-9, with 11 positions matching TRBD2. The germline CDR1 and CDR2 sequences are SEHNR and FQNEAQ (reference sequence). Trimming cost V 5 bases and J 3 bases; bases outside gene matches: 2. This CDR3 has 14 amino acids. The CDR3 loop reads CASSPGLAEETQYF. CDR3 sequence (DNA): TGTGCCAGCAGCCCGGGACTAGCGGAAGAGACCCAGTACTTC.

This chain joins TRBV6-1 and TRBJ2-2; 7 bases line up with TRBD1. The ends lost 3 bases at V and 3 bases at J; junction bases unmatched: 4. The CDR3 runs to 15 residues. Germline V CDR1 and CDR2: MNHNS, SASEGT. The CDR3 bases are TGTGCCAGCAGTGAGAGGGGGCATGACACCGGGGAGCTGTTTTTT. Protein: CASSERGHDTGELFF.

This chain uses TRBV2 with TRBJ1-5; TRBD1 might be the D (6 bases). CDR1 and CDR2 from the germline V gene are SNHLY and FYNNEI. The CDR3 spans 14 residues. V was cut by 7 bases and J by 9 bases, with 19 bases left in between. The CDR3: CASTSTRAGAPQHF. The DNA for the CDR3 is TGTGCCAGCACATCGACAAGGGCAGGGGCGCCCCAGCATTTT.

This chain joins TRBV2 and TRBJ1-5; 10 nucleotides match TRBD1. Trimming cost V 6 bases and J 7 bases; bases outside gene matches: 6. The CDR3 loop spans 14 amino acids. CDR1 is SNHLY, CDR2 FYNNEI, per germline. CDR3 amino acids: CASRLDRGQQPQHF. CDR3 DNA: TGTGCCAGCAGGTTAGACAGGGGGCAACAGCCCCAGCATTTT.

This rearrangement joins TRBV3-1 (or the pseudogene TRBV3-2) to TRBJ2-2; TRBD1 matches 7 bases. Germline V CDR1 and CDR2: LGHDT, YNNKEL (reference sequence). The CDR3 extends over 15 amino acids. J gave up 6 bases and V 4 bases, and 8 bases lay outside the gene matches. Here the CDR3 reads CASSRQQGTAGELFF. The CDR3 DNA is TGTGCCAGCAGCCGACAACAGGGGACGGCCGGGGAGCTGTTTTTT.

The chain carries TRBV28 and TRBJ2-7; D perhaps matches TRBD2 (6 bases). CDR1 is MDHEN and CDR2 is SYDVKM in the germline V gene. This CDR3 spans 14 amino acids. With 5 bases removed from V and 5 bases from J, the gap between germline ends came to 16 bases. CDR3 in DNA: TGTGCCAGCAGTCCTACCGGGAGATCCCACGAGCAGTACTTC. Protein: CASSPTGRSHEQYF.

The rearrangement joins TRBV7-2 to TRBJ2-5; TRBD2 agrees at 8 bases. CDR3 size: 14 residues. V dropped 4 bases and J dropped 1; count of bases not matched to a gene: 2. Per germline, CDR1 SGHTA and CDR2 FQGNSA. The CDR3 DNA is TGTGCCAGCAGCTACCGGGGGGGCCAAGAGACCCAGTACTTC. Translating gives CASSYRGGQETQYF.

The CDR3 DNA is TGTGCCAGCAGCGTTTCTAACGCAGATACGCAGTATTTT. Amino acid sequence: CASSVSNADTQYF. V usage is TRBV7-3 and J usage is TRBJ2-3; D remains unclear. CDR1 and CDR2 from the germline V gene are SGHTA and FQGTGA. Deletions cut 5 bases from V and 4 bases from J, with 10 bases between. CDR3 size: 13 residues.

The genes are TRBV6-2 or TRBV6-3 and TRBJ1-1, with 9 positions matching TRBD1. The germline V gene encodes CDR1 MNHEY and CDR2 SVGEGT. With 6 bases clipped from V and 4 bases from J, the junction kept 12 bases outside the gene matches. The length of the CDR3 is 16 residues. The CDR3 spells CASSKDRGEIVTEAFF. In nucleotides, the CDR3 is TGTGCCAGCAGCAAGGACAGGGGAGAAATAGTCACTGAAGCTTTCTTT.

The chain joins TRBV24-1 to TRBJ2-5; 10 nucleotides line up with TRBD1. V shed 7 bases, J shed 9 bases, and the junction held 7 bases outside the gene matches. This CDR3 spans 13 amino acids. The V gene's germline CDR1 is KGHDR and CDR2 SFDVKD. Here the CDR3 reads CATRLRTGGPQYF. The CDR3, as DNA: TGTGCCACCAGACTTCGGACAGGGGGTCCCCAGTACTTC.

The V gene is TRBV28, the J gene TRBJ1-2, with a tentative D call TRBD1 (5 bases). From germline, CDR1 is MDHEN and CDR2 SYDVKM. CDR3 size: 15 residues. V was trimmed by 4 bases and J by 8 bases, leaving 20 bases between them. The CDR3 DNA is TGTGCCAGCAGTTCTTACGCGGGGCCCTGGGAGGGCTACACCTTC. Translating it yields CASSSYAGPWEGYTF.

The CDR3 sequence: CASSLDRGLYNEQFF. CDR3 DNA sequence: TGTGCCAGCAGTTTGGACAGGGGACTATACAATGAGCAGTTCTTC. This rearrangement joins TRBV9 to TRBJ2-1; 9 bases line up with TRBD1. V was clipped by 5 bases and J by 4 bases; unmatched bases: 7. The germline V gene has CDR1 SGDLS and CDR2 YYNGEE. The CDR3 is made up of 15 amino acids.

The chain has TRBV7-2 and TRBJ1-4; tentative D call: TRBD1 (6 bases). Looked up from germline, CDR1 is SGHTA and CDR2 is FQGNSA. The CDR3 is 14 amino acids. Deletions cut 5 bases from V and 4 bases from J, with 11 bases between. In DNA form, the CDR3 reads TGTGCCAGCAGCCTACAAGGGGGTAATGAAAAACTGTTTTTT. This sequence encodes CASSLQGGNEKLFF.

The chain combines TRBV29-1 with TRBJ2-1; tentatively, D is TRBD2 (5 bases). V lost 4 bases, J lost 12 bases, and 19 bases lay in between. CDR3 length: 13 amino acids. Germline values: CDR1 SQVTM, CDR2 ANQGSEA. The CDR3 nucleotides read TGCAGCGTTGGTCGGGGTGACTCCCGTCCGCAGTTCTTC. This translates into CSVGRGDSRPQFF.

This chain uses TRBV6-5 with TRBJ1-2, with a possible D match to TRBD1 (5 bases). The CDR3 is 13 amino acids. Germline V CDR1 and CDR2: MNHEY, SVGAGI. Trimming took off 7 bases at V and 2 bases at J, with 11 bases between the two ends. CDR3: CASTGGENYGYTF. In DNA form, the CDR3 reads TGTGCCAGCACTGGGGGGGAGAACTATGGCTACACCTTC.

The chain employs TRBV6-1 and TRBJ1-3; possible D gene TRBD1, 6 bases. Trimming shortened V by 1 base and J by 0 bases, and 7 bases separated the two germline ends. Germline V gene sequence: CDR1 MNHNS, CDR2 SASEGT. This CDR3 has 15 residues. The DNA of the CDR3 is TGTGCCAGCAGTGAAGGGACAGCCTCTGGAAACACCATATATTTT. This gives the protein CASSEGTASGNTIYF.